The 17 T cell receptor beta chains given below trace back to one sample, sequenced in a study of early T cells in non-severe SARS-CoV-2 infection. TCRdb reprocessed the 5' RACE reads via MiXCR and lists one record per CDR3 protein. The sample lists about 83,000 distinct CDR3 sequences, around an eighth occurring once. The source material was whole blood. The source is an adult who was a healthcare worker with PCR-confirmed SARS-CoV-2 infection or an uninfected control (not recorded which).

The chain has TRBV11-2 and TRBJ2-1; D is ambiguous. This CDR3 comprises 15 residues. The V end was cut by 4 bases, the J end by 0 bases, with 10 bases between. Germline V gene sequence: CDR1 SGHAT, CDR2 FQNNGV. CDR3 protein: CASSSTRSSYNEQFF. CDR3 coding DNA: TGTGCCAGCAGCTCCACTCGCAGCTCCTACAATGAGCAGTTCTTC.

This chain joins TRBV25-1 and TRBJ2-5, with 10 bases identical to TRBD1. The germline gives CDR1 MGHDK, CDR2 SYGVNS. This CDR3 region has 14 residues. Trimming took 5 bases from V and 10 from J; bases not matched to a gene: 10. The CDR3 is CASSPHGTGDDQYF. The CDR3 DNA follows: TGTGCCAGCAGTCCTCATGGGACAGGGGATGACCAGTACTTC.

The chain employs TRBV7-8 and TRBJ2-7; the D gene is possibly TRBD2 (6 bases). The CDR3 has 14 amino acids. Looked up from germline, CDR1 is SGHVS and CDR2 is FQNEAQ. With 5 bases removed from V and 0 bases from J, the gap between germline ends came to 11 bases. The CDR3, as DNA: TGTGCCAGCAGCCGGGAGCGGGTCTCCTACGAGCAGTACTTC. Amino acids: CASSRERVSYEQYF.

The rearrangement joins TRBV29-1 to TRBJ2-5, with 11 bases that match TRBD2. Germline CDR1 and CDR2: SQVTM and ANQGSEA. The length of the CDR3 is 13 residues. With 8 bases clipped from V and 2 bases from J, the junction kept 4 bases outside the gene matches. The CDR3 spells CSFRLAGQETQYF. For the CDR3, the DNA is TGCAGCTTTCGACTAGCGGGGCAAGAGACCCAGTACTTC.

This clonotype was observed a few times. This chain's CDR3 is CASSTYSGAPYEQYF. The CDR3 DNA reads TGTGCCAGTAGTACGTATAGCGGGGCCCCCTACGAGCAGTACTTC. V gene TRBV19 combines with J gene TRBJ2-7; TRBD2 aligns across 8 bases. From germline, CDR1 is LNHDA and CDR2 SQIVND (reference sequence). The ends lost 4 bases at V and 2 bases at J; junction bases unmatched: 7. The CDR3 length is 15 residues.

This clonotype was found a few times. The chain couples TRBV5-4 to TRBJ2-2; perhaps TRBD2 as D (7 bases). The CDR3 runs to 17 residues. Germline V gene data show CDR1 as SGHNT and CDR2 as YYREEE (reference sequence). Trimming pared 4 bases from V and 4 bases from J, leaving 20 bases between. The CDR3: CASSEDGGPGGTGELFF. The CDR3 DNA sequence: TGTGCCAGCAGCGAAGACGGGGGGCCGGGAGGCACCGGGGAGCTGTTTTTT.

This clonotype occurred many times. The chain couples TRBV6-2 or TRBV6-3 to TRBJ2-7, with a weak D call TRBD1 (6 bases). Germline V gene lookup returns CDR1 MNHEY and CDR2 SVGEGT. CDR3 size: 12 residues. V lost 6 bases and J lost 8, with 14 bases in between. CDR3 residues: CASREDRIQQYF. DNA of the CDR3: TGTGCCAGCAGGGAAGACAGGATACAGCAGTACTTC.

Only a few counts were recorded for this clonotype. The chain carries TRBV7-9 and TRBJ2-6; D call uncertain. The V and J ends lost 6 bases and 0 bases respectively, with 12 bases between them. Germline CDR1 SEHNR, CDR2 FQNEAQ (reference sequence). This CDR3 region has 16 residues. The CDR3 DNA sequence: TGTGCCAGCAGTCTCCAACTTACCTCTGGGGCCAACGTCCTGACTTTC. It specifies CASSLQLTSGANVLTF.

This clonotype showed up many times. The genes are TRBV7-2 and TRBJ1-1; TRBD1 matches 7 bases. CDR1 SGHTA and CDR2 FQGNSA come from the germline V gene. CDR3 length equals 13 residues. J lost 5 bases, V lost 3 bases, and 3 bases had no gene match. The CDR3 DNA reads TGTGCCAGCAGCTTCAACAGGGGAACTGAAGCTTTCTTT. The encoded protein is CASSFNRGTEAFF.

The chain carries TRBV12-3 or TRBV12-4 and TRBJ2-5; 7 bases are shared with TRBD1. The CDR3 is 14 amino acids. V was clipped by 6 bases and J by 5 bases; unmatched bases: 9. The CDR3 here is CASRQTGSGETQYF. In DNA form, the CDR3 reads TGTGCCAGCAGACAGACAGGGAGTGGGGAGACCCAGTACTTC.

V gene TRBV20-1 combines with J gene TRBJ1-5; D remains unclear. The CDR3 spans 12 residues. With 5 bases removed from V and 5 bases from J, the gap between germline ends came to 10 bases. Looked up from germline, CDR1 is DFQATT and CDR2 is SNEGSKA (reference sequence). The CDR3 sequence is CSAGKGDQPQHF. For the CDR3, the DNA is TGCAGTGCTGGGAAGGGAGATCAGCCCCAGCATTTT.

The gene calls are TRBV20-1 and TRBJ1-1, with D maybe TRBD1 (6 bases). Trimming stripped 3 bases from V and 8 bases from J, with 7 bases between. Germline assignment: CDR1 DFQATT and CDR2 SNEGSKA (reference sequence). This CDR3 comprises 10 residues. This CDR3 reads CSASTGEAFF. For the CDR3, the DNA is TGCAGTGCTAGCACAGGGGAAGCTTTCTTT.

This clonotype was picked up a small number of times. The rearrangement links TRBV2 to TRBJ1-1, with D perhaps matching TRBD1 (6 bases). The CDR3 totals 16 residues. The V end lost 1 base, the J end lost 0 bases, and 12 bases lay between the germline ends. Germline V gene sequence: CDR1 SNHLY, CDR2 FYNNEI. CDR3 in amino acids: CASSEDRDNMNTEAFF. The CDR3 coding sequence is TGTGCCAGCAGTGAAGACCGGGACAACATGAACACTGAAGCTTTCTTT.

The sample holds a few counts of this clonotype. Sequence at one end of the junction differs from germline and may be a read error. The V call is TRBV6-2 or TRBV6-3, the J call TRBJ2-1, with a tentative D call TRBD2 (6 bases). The CDR3 spans 11 residues. CDR1 is MNHEY and CDR2 is SVGEGT in the germline V gene. The CDR3 is CASSYRTGEYF. CDR3 bases: TGTGCCAGCAGTTACAGAACGGGAGAATACTTC.

This clonotype turned up a few times. The CDR3 DNA follows: TGCGCCAGCAGCCGGGGAACGGACCCCATGGGGGACACTGAAGCTTTCTTT. Protein product: CASSRGTDPMGDTEAFF. The chain couples TRBV5-1 to TRBJ1-1, with D perhaps TRBD1 (5 bases). The CDR3 is 17 amino acids. The germline V gene has CDR1 SGHRS and CDR2 YFSETQ. V lost 4 bases, J lost 3 bases, and 22 bases lay in between.

Many counts were recorded for this clonotype. This rearrangement joins TRBV7-6 to TRBJ1-3; D gene uncertain. V lost 6 bases, J lost 4 bases, and 7 bases lay in between. Germline V gene data show CDR1 as SGHVS and CDR2 as FNYEAQ. CDR3 length: 12 residues. The CDR3 bases are TGTGCCAGCAGGTCCCAAGGAAACACCATATATTTT. This codes for CASRSQGNTIYF.

The chain carries TRBV11-2 and TRBJ1-1; weak D call: TRBD1 (6 bases). The CDR3 covers 14 residues. Germline V gives CDR1 SGHAT, CDR2 FQNNGV. Trimming cost V 4 bases and J 4 bases, with 13 bases left between them. The DNA for the CDR3 is TGTGCCAGCAGCTCGAACAGGGCGCGCACTGAAGCTTTCTTT. As protein: CASSSNRARTEAFF. Using reference TRBV11-2 and TRBJ1-1 for the parts outside the CDR3, the full variable domain is EAGVAQSPRYKIIEKRQSVAFWCNPISGHATLYWYQQILGQGPKLLIQFQNNGVVDDSQLPKDRFSAERLKGVDSTLKIQPAKLEDSAVYLCASSSNRARTEAFFGQGTRLTVV.